At least ten counts were recorded for the clone carrying this TCR beta chain. No antigen is known for it. Per germline, CDR1 KGHDR and CDR2 SFDVKD. V was shortened by 3 bases and J by 4 bases, with 14 bases between the two germline ends. This CDR3 has 15 amino acids. First hyperthyroidism diagnosis is when the blood sample was obtained, before any ophthalmopathy symptoms. Fresh 10 ml peripheral blood yielded PBMCs. The data belong to a study of T cells in Graves' hyperthyroidism and ophthalmopathy. Study-wide results and limits: Blood also held most thyroid clonotypes expanded beyond 0.001. Ophthalmopathy was model-predicted a median about 6.7 months pre-onset.

RNA transcripts provided the source from which TCR beta CDR3 regions were amplified. The study used the HTBI primer set for a first-round RT-PCR of the TCR CDR3. TCRdb analysed the multiplex PCR reads with MiXCR anew, one entry per CDR3 protein. The table includes about 280,000 distinct CDR3 sequences, 25% to 30% detected once. V is TRBV24-1 and J is TRBJ2-5; TRBD2 is a possible D gene (6 bases). This TCR derives from a man aged 35 to 55 with Graves' hyperthyroidism that later progressed to Graves' ophthalmopathy. The sample comprised blood. The DNA for the CDR3 is TGTGCCACCAGTGATCCTAGCCGGGGAGGAGAGACCCAGTACTTC. Protein sequence: CATSDPSRGGETQYF.